The source of this T cell receptor (beta chain) is a study of T cells in Graves' hyperthyroidism and ophthalmopathy. Researchers took RNA transcripts and amplified the TCR beta CDR3 regions from them. Researchers ran a first-round RT-PCR on the TCR CDR3 using the HTBI primer set. TCRdb re-derived calls from the multiplex PCR reads in MiXCR, one entry per CDR3 protein. Of hundreds of thousands of distinct CDR3 sequences listed, around 13% are singletons. The CDR3 length is 16 residues. The germline CDR1 and CDR2 sequences are SGDLS and YYNGEE. V was shortened by 0 bases and J by 1 base, with 13 bases between the two germline ends.

The sample consisted of blood. The chain has TRBV9 and TRBJ1-1; D is unclear. This receptor was obtained from a woman in her late teens or twenties with Graves' hyperthyroidism. CDR3 coding DNA: TGTGCCAGCAGCGTAGGAGTGTCAGGCGGGAACACTGAAGCTTTCTTT. This codes for CASSVGVSGGNTEAFF.